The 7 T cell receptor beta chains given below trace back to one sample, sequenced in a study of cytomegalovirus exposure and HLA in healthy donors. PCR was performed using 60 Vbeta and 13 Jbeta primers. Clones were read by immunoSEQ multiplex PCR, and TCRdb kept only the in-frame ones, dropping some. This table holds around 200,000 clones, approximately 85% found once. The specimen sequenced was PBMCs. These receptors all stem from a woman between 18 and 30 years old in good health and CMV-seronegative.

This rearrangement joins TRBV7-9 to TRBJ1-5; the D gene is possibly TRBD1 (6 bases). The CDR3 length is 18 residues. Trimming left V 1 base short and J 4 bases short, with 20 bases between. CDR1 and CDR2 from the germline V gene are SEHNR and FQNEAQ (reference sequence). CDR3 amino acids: CASSLGSGGDGANQPQHF. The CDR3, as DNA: TGTGCCAGCAGCTTAGGGTCTGGGGGCGATGGAGCAAATCAGCCCCAGCATTTT.

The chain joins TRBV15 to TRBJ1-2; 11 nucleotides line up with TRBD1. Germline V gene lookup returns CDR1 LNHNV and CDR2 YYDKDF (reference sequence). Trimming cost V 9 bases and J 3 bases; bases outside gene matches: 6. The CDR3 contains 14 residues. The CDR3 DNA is TGTGCCACGGCCCGGGACAGGGGGGACTATGGCTACACCTTC. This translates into CATARDRGDYGYTF.

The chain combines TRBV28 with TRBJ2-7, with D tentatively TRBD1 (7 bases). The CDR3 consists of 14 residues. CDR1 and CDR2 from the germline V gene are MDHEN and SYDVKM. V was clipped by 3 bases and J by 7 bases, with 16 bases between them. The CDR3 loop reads CASSFSGGGREQYF. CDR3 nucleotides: TGTGCCAGCAGTTTCTCAGGGGGAGGACGTGAGCAGTACTTC.

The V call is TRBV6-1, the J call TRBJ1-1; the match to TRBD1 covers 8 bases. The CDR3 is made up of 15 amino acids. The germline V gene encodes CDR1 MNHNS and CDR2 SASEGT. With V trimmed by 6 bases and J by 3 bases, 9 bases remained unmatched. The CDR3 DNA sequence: TGTGCCAGCAGACTACAGGGGGTAAGAGACACTGAAGCTTTCTTT. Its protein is CASRLQGVRDTEAFF.

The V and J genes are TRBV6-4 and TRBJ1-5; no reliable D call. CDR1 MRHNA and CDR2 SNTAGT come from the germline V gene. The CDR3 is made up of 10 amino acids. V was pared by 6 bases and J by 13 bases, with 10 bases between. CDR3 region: CASRFREQHF. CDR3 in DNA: TGTGCCAGCAGGTTCCGGGAACAGCATTTT.

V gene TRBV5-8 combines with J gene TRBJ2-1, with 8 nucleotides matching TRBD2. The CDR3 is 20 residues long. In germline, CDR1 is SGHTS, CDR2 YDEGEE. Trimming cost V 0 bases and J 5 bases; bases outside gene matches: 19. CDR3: CASSLEVWFAGGKRHNEQFF. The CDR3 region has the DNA TGTGCCAGCAGCTTGGAGGTGTGGTTTGCGGGGGGAAAGCGTCACAATGAGCAGTTCTTC.

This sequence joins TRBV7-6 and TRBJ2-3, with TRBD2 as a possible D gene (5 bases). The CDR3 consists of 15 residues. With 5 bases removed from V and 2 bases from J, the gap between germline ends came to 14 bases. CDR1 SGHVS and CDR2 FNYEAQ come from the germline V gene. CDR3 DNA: TGTGCCAGCAGCGTGGGGAGAGTTAACACAGATACGCAGTATTTT. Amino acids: CASSVGRVNTDTQYF. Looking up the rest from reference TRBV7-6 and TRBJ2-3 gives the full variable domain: GAGVSQSPRYKVTKRGQDVALRCDPISGHVSLYWYRQALGQGPEFLTYFNYEAQQDKSGLPNDRFSAERPEGSISTLTIQRTEQRDSAMYRCASSVGRVNTDTQYFGPGTRLTVL.